These 6 T cell receptor beta chains originate from one sample sequenced in a study of graft-versus-host responses after intestinal transplantation. Profiled with immunoSEQ multiplex PCR; TCRdb holds only in-frame clones, not every one. Among about 19,000 clones, approximately 80% were seen once, and the ten largest hold 1.5% to 2%. Sequencing was performed on PBMCs, taken 14 days after transplant. These TCRs come from a human patient who received an intestinal transplant, so some T cells may come from the graft donor.

Only one count was recorded for this clone. In DNA form, the CDR3 reads TGTGCCTGGAGTCTTGCGGGAATCTACGAGCAGTACTTC. Translation gives CAWSLAGIYEQYF. The chain employs TRBV30 and TRBJ2-7; D might be TRBD2 (6 bases). The germline gives CDR1 GTSNPN, CDR2 SVGIG (reference sequence). V was clipped by 2 bases and J by 3 bases, with 11 bases between them. The CDR3 consists of 13 residues.

The chain uses TRBV27 and TRBJ1-2; D is unclear. From germline, CDR1 is MNHEY and CDR2 SMNVEV (reference sequence). CDR3 length: 16 amino acids. V was clipped by 4 bases and J by 3 bases, with 18 bases between them. The CDR3 DNA is TGTGCCAGCAGTTCTCGCTCTCTAACGCTAGACTATGGCTACACCTTC. Protein: CASSSRSLTLDYGYTF.

This sequence joins TRBV5-7 and TRBJ2-7, with D tentatively TRBD1 (5 bases). TRBV5-7 is assigned to the ORF class and has an uncertain function. V lost 6 bases and J 1 base, leaving 23 bases between the germline ends. The CDR3 has 17 residues. The CDR3 bases are TGTGCCAGCATTTTAACTGGCAAGACAGCAAGATCCTACGAGCAGTACTTC. Translated: CASILTGKTARSYEQYF.

The V gene is TRBV5-1, the J gene TRBJ2-7, with D possibly TRBD1 on 7 matching bases. The CDR3 totals 15 residues. The V gene lost 3 bases and the J gene lost 1 base, with 14 bases spanning the gap. Germline V lookup: CDR1 SGHRS, CDR2 YFSETQ. CDR3: CASSWTGAGSYEQYF. In DNA form, the CDR3 reads TGCGCCAGCAGCTGGACAGGCGCGGGGTCCTACGAGCAGTACTTC. Complete variable domain (other parts from reference TRBV5-1 and TRBJ2-7): KAGVTQTPRYLIKTRGQQVTLSCSPISGHRSVSWYQQTPGQGLQFLFEYFSETQRNKGNFPGRFSGRQFSNSRSEMNVSTLELGDSALYLCASSWTGAGSYEQYFGPGTRLTVT.

The V and J genes are TRBV5-1 and TRBJ2-2; either TRBD1 or TRBD2 may fit D (6 bases each). Germline values: CDR1 SGHRS, CDR2 YFSETQ. The CDR3 is 15 residues long. Trimming took 1 base from V and 4 from J, leaving 11 bases between them. This CDR3 reads CASSLKQGGTGELFF. DNA for the CDR3: TGCGCCAGCAGCTTGAAACAGGGAGGCACCGGGGAGCTGTTTTTT.

The rearrangement uses TRBV27 and TRBJ1-2, with a weak D call TRBD1 (5 bases). V was trimmed by 3 bases and J by 2 bases, leaving 10 bases between them. The CDR3 is made up of 14 amino acids. The germline gives CDR1 MNHEY, CDR2 SMNVEV (reference sequence). In DNA, the CDR3 is TGTGCCAGCAGTTTGATAGGGGCCAACTATGGCTACACCTTC. Amino acids: CASSLIGANYGYTF.